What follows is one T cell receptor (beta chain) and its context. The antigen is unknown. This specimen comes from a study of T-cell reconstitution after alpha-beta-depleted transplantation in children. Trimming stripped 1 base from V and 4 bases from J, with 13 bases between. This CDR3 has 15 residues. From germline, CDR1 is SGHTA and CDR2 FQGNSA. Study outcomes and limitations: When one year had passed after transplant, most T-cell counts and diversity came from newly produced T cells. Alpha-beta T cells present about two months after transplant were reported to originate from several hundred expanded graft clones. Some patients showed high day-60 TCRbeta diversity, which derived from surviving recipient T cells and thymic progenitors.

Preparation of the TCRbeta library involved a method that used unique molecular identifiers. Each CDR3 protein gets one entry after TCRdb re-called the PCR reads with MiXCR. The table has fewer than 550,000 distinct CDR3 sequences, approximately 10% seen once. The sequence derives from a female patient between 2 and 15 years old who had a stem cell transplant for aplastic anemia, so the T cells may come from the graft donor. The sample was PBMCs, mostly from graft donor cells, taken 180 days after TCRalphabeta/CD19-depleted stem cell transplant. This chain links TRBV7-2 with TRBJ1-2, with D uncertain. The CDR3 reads CASSLDVRLSYGYTF. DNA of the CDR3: TGTGCCAGCAGCTTAGATGTTCGCCTAAGCTATGGCTACACCTTC.